What follows are 10 T cell receptor beta chains derived from one specimen sequenced in a study of OX40 agonist ivuxolimab in advanced cancers. The data were produced by immunoSEQ multiplex PCR, yet TCRdb's version contains in-frame clones alone and is incomplete. The sample lists 20,000 to 25,000 clones, 80% to 90% occurring once. The starting material was CD4+ or CD8+ T cells sorted from blood, obtained in a trial of the OX40 agonist ivuxolimab. These receptors all come from an adult with an advanced solid tumor such as melanoma, head and neck, liver or kidney cancer.

In this sample, this clone is medium-sized. The chain carries TRBV5-8 and TRBJ1-5; TRBD1 matches 7 bases. The V gene end was trimmed by 4 bases and the J gene end by 0 bases; junction bases not matched to a gene: 4. There are 15 residues in the CDR3. Germline values: CDR1 SGHTS, CDR2 YDEGEE. CDR3 in amino acids: CASSVQGYSNQPQHF. The CDR3 DNA follows: TGTGCCAGCAGCGTACAGGGGTATAGCAATCAGCCCCAGCATTTT.

The V call is TRBV7-9, the J call TRBJ2-7, with 10 bases identical to TRBD2. Germline V gene data show CDR1 as SEHNR and CDR2 as FQNEAQ (reference sequence). The CDR3 runs 15 residues. J lost 6 bases, V lost 7 bases, and 12 bases had no gene match. CDR3 in DNA: TGTGCCAGCACCCCACCCCTAGCGGGAGTGGGCGAGCAGTACTTC. Its translation: CASTPPLAGVGEQYF.

The genes are TRBV28 and TRBJ2-2; D call uncertain. Germline values: CDR1 MDHEN, CDR2 SYDVKM. With 6 bases removed from V and 7 bases from J, the gap between germline ends came to 18 bases. The CDR3 has 15 residues. The CDR3 here is CASRGLARFDGELFF. CDR3 DNA sequence: TGTGCCAGCAGGGGGTTGGCCAGGTTTGACGGGGAGCTGTTTTTT.

This sequence joins TRBV19 and TRBJ2-1; a possible D gene is TRBD1 (6 bases). In germline, CDR1 is LNHDA, CDR2 SQIVND (reference sequence). The CDR3 is 15 amino acids. Trimming shortened V by 3 bases and J by 4 bases, and 13 bases separated the two germline ends. The CDR3 DNA reads TGTGCCAGTAGTATCCCATTAGGGGGTTACAATGAGCAGTTCTTC. Translated, it gives CASSIPLGGYNEQFF.

The genes are TRBV19 and TRBJ1-2; D is unresolved. Germline V lookup: CDR1 LNHDA, CDR2 SQIVND (reference sequence). Trimming took off 0 bases at V and 2 bases at J, with 10 bases between the two ends. CDR3 length: 15 amino acids. CDR3 sequence: CASSIDPDNNYGYTF. The DNA for the CDR3 is TGTGCCAGTAGTATAGATCCGGATAACAACTATGGCTACACCTTC.

V and J are TRBV5-4 and TRBJ2-7, with D maybe TRBD2 (6 bases). Germline values: CDR1 SGHNT, CDR2 YYREEE (reference sequence). CDR3 length: 15 amino acids. V was pared by 4 bases and J by 4 bases, with 18 bases between. CDR3: CASSGRDSPPYEQYF. CDR3 sequence (DNA): TGTGCCAGCAGCGGCCGGGACTCCCCGCCTTACGAGCAGTACTTC.

This chain uses TRBV7-9 with TRBJ2-3; TRBD2 matches at 8 bases. The germline CDR1 and CDR2 sequences are SEHNR and FQNEAQ (reference sequence). Trimming removed 4 bases from V and 1 base from J; junction bases left unmatched: 16. This CDR3 contains 19 residues. The CDR3 region is CASSSSFSRAGAGTDTQYF. For the CDR3, the DNA is TGTGCCAGCAGCTCTAGCTTCTCCAGAGCGGGAGCGGGCACAGATACGCAGTATTTT. Full variable domain (outside the CDR3, taken from reference TRBV7-9 and TRBJ2-3): DTGVSQNPRHKITKRGQNVTFRCDPISEHNRLYWYRQTLGQGPEFLTYFQNEAQLEKSRLLSDRFSAERPKGSFSTLEIQRTEQGDSAMYLCASSSSFSRAGAGTDTQYFGPGTRLTVL.

This clone rates as medium-sized. This chain connects TRBV5-1 to TRBJ2-1; D may correspond to TRBD1 or TRBD2 (5 bases each). Germline lookup yields CDR1 SGHRS and CDR2 YFSETQ. V lost 0 bases to trimming and J lost 10 bases, with 11 bases between them. The CDR3 contains 13 residues. DNA of the CDR3: TGCGCCAGCAGCTTGGGAGGGTGGGACGAGCAGTTCTTC. This gives the protein CASSLGGWDEQFF.

This rearrangement joins TRBV27 to TRBJ2-5; D remains unclear. The germline V gene encodes CDR1 MNHEY and CDR2 SMNVEV (reference sequence). V lost 5 bases and J 5 bases, leaving 18 bases between the germline ends. The length of the CDR3 is 15 residues. Here the CDR3 DNA reads TGTGCCAGCAGTCACGTCCCCTGGTTGCGGGAGACCCAGTACTTC. Residues: CASSHVPWLRETQYF.

V is TRBV6-1 and J is TRBJ2-1, with a tentative D call TRBD2 (6 bases). V was cut by 4 bases and J by 0 bases, with 13 bases left in between. This CDR3 spans 16 amino acids. CDR1 is MNHNS, CDR2 SASEGT, per germline. CDR3 residues: CASSGWDLSSYNEQFF. In DNA, the CDR3 is TGTGCCAGCAGTGGTTGGGACTTGAGCTCCTACAATGAGCAGTTCTTC.